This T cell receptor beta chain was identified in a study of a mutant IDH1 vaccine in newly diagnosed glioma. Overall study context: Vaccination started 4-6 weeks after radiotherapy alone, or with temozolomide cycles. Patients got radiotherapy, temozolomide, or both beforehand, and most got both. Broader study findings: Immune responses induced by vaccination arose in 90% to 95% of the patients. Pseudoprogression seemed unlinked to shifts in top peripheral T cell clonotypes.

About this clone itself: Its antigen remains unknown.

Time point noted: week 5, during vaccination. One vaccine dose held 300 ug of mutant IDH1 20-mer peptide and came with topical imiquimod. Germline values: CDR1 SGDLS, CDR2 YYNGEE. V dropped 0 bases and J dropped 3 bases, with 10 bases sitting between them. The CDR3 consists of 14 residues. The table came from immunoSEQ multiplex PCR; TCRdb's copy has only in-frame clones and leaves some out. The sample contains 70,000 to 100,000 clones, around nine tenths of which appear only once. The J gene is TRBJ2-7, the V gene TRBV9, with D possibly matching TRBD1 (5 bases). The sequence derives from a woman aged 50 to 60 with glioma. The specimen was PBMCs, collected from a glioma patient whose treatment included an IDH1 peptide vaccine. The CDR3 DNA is TGTGCCAGCAGCGTAGGGGGCAGCCACTACGAGCAGTACTTC. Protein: CASSVGGSHYEQYF.